These 10 T cell receptor beta chains share one sample of origin, sequenced in a study of Graves' ophthalmopathy and Graves' hyperthyroidism. TCR beta CDR3 regions were amplified from RNA transcripts. HTBI-primed first-round RT-PCR preceded second-round multiplex PCR. Using its own MiXCR run on the multiplex PCR reads, TCRdb lists one record per CDR3 protein. Here the sample spans about 220,000 distinct CDR3 sequences, roughly 21% being singletons. The sample taken for sequencing was peripheral blood. Receptor source: a woman between 50 and 59 years old with Graves' ophthalmopathy.

There are many counts of this clonotype. Since a much larger clone is just one base distant, this may be a read error. This chain connects TRBV5-5 to TRBJ2-7; possibly TRBD1 for D (6 bases). This CDR3 spans 14 amino acids. The germline V gene encodes CDR1 SGHKS and CDR2 YYEKEE (reference sequence). With 4 bases removed from V and 0 bases from J, the gap between germline ends came to 11 bases. In DNA form, the CDR3 reads TGTGCCAGCAGCCCCGGGACACTCTCCTACGAGCAGTACTTC. It specifies CASSPGTLSYEQYF.

This chain links TRBV20-1 with TRBJ2-4; possibly TRBD2 for D (6 bases). CDR3 length equals 14 residues. Germline-derived CDR1 and CDR2 are DFQATT and SNEGSKA (reference sequence). The ends were cut back, 7 bases at V and 0 bases at J, with 13 bases in the middle. The CDR3 loop is CSVTGVIAKNIQYF. The CDR3 DNA follows: TGCAGTGTCACGGGGGTGATAGCCAAAAACATTCAGTACTTC.

The sample holds many counts of this clonotype. This rearrangement joins TRBV5-1 to TRBJ2-7, with TRBD1 as a possible D gene (6 bases). Trimming stripped 0 bases from V and 5 bases from J, with 12 bases between. Germline CDR1 reads SGHRS; CDR2 reads YFSETQ. The CDR3 has 14 amino acids. The CDR3: CASSLGAGVHEQYF. The DNA of the CDR3 is TGCGCCAGCAGCTTGGGGGCAGGGGTCCACGAGCAGTACTTC. The full variable domain, completed using reference TRBV5-1 and TRBJ2-7, is KAGVTQTPRYLIKTRGQQVTLSCSPISGHRSVSWYQQTPGQGLQFLFEYFSETQRNKGNFPGRFSGRQFSNSRSEMNVSTLELGDSALYLCASSLGAGVHEQYFGPGTRLTVT.

V gene TRBV4-1 combines with J gene TRBJ1-3; D is ambiguous. V lost 1 base to trimming and J lost 5 bases, with 6 bases between them. Looked up from germline, CDR1 is MGHRA and CDR2 is YSYEKL. This CDR3 comprises 13 residues. In nucleotides, the CDR3 is TGCGCCAGCAGCCAAGGCCCAAGAAACACCATATATTTT. This codes for CASSQGPRNTIYF.

This clonotype was seen just once. A much bigger clone sits one base away, suggesting this may be a read error. The chain is built from TRBV6-5 and TRBJ1-5; D is uncertain. The CDR3 runs to 15 residues. V was trimmed by 4 bases and J by 6 bases, leaving 16 bases between them. Per the germline V gene, CDR1 is MNHEY and CDR2 is SVGAGI. DNA of the CDR3: TGTGCCAGCAGTTTAGGGCCCGCGTCTGGTCAGCCCCAGCATTTT. Encoded protein: CASSLGPASGQPQHF.

This clonotype appeared a single time. The V gene is TRBV27, the J gene TRBJ1-1; D is ambiguous. CDR1 MNHEY and CDR2 SMNVEV come from the germline V gene (reference sequence). This CDR3 is 15 amino acids long. The V end was cut by 0 bases, the J end by 0 bases, with 8 bases between. The CDR3 region has the DNA TGTGCCAGCAGTTTATCGACGGGGATGAACACTGAAGCTTTCTTT. Amino acid sequence: CASSLSTGMNTEAFF.

The chain couples TRBV15 to TRBJ2-4, with D perhaps being TRBD1 or TRBD2 (5 bases each). Germline V gene data show CDR1 as LNHNV and CDR2 as YYDKDF (reference sequence). This CDR3 is built from 18 residues. The V end was cut by 0 bases, the J end by 4 bases, with 19 bases between. This CDR3 is CATSRDLTNRGGKNIQYF. CDR3 bases: TGTGCCACCAGCAGAGATTTAACGAACCGGGGCGGGAAAAACATTCAGTACTTC. Based on the CDR3 plus reference TRBV15 and TRBJ2-4, the full variable domain is DAMVIQNPRYQVTQFGKPVTLSCSQTLNHNVMYWYQQKSSQAPKLLFHYYDKDFNNEADTPDNFQSRRPNTSFCFLDIRSPGLGDTAMYLCATSRDLTNRGGKNIQYFGAGTRLSVL.

This clonotype was detected a few times. The J gene is TRBJ2-4, the V gene TRBV7-9; D call uncertain. The CDR3 consists of 14 residues. Trimming stripped 7 bases from V and 3 bases from J, with 13 bases between. Germline V lookup: CDR1 SEHNR, CDR2 FQNEAQ (reference sequence). Here the CDR3 reads CASISKDSKNIQYF. CDR3 nucleotide sequence: TGTGCCAGCATTAGTAAGGATAGCAAAAACATTCAGTACTTC.

This clonotype was seen at least ten times. CDR3 sequence reads: CASKPVEGYGTEAFF. CDR3 nucleotide sequence: TGTGCCAGCAAACCCGTTGAAGGGTATGGCACTGAAGCTTTCTTT. The gene calls are TRBV12-3 or TRBV12-4 and TRBJ1-1; D is unresolved. The V gene lost 7 bases and the J gene lost 4 bases, with 19 bases spanning the gap. The CDR3 runs 15 residues.

This clonotype was picked up many times. The chain carries TRBV19 and TRBJ1-1, with D unclear. The CDR3 has 13 residues. Trimming cost V 10 bases and J 4 bases, with 16 bases left between them. The germline V gene has CDR1 LNHDA and CDR2 SQIVND (reference sequence). CDR3 DNA: TGTGCCACCTCTGACCCGGTGACCACTGAAGCTTTCTTT. As protein: CATSDPVTTEAFF.